Given below is one TCR beta chain in context. This specimen belongs to a study of cytomegalovirus exposure and HLA in healthy donors. CDR1 and CDR2 from the germline V gene are MNHEY and SVGAGI. V was clipped by 9 bases and J by 7 bases; unmatched bases: 17. The CDR3 runs to 15 residues. The protocol was immunoSEQ multiplex PCR, while the TCRdb copy is restricted to in-frame clones and leaves out a portion. The table shows under 400,000 clones, with 75% to 90% occurring only once. The rearrangement links TRBV6-5 to TRBJ2-5; 7 positions agree with TRBD2. The sequenced sample consisted of PBMCs. This sequence was found in a woman between 18 and 30 years old in good health and CMV-seronegative. The CDR3 loop is CASKTEAGSMVTQYF. CDR3 DNA: TGTGCCAGTAAGACGGAAGCGGGGTCTATGGTGACCCAGTACTTC.